This record covers a single T cell receptor (beta chain). No cognate antigen has been identified for it. No quality values exist for individual bases; no much larger clone is one base distant. From the germline V gene, CDR1 is SGHVS and CDR2 is FNYEAQ. Measured from the cysteine to the phenylalanine, the CDR3 is 14 residues long. The retained sequence is limited to the CDR3, 42 bases, with the frame set at the first base. V is cut by 3 bases and J by 9 bases, and the space between the germline ends is 14 bases. The sample's time point label is to be understood as: longitudinal time-point 1 (baseline). For unsorted PBMC libraries, 2 million PBMCs were used after storage in RNAlater at -80 degrees C until RNA extraction. PBMCs were separated from peripheral blood using Ficoll-Hypaque density gradient centrifugation and then cryopreserved in liquid nitrogen. cDNA was synthesized by template-switch 5'RACE using a primer carrying a 10-nucleotide random unique molecular identifier by which each TCR transcript was tagged. Every sequencing run covered 15-18 subjects and yielded more than 160 million TCR-beta sequences. The RNeasy kit was used to extract total RNA. TCR-beta VDJ regions were amplified with primers for the TCR constant region and the 5'RACE anchor, using the KAPA Real-time Library Amplification kit. A first PCR added sample indexes and Illumina adaptors, after which a second PCR increased the library yield. The roughly 650 bp TCR product was size-selected on a 2% E-gel SizeSelection system after Ampure bead purification. Library quality was checked on a Bioanalyzer, concentration was measured with Qubit, and libraries were quantified with the Kapa Library Quantification kit before pooling. An Illumina HiSeq 2500 was used to sequence the libraries paired-end at 2 x 150 bp. To increase sequence diversity, roughly 24-32% phiX was spiked into each library pool. In the original analysis: The quality-filtered reads were processed with the UMI-based MiGEC pipeline, whose error correction step removed more than 90% of the raw TCR sequences. IMGT germline references were used for alignment of VDJ genes, and clonotypes were defined by a unique CDR3 amino acid sequence together with V-J genes. VDJtools evaluated clonal expansion, Shannon diversity and CDR3 relatedness (CalcPairwiseDistances, ClusterSamples); CLCbio workbench built phylogenetic trees. A clone was classed as expanded if it had 8 or more unique UMIs, a cutoff based on coefficient-of-variation modelling across technical triplicates. The public reads were run again by TCRdb, first through fastp at Q25 and then through MiXCR, and only productive beta chains were kept. Rows are combined by CDR3 protein, so each entry shows the most common genes and DNA. TCRdb's processing, not the authors' own work, is the source of the V and J calls. The sample has around 60,000 distinct CDR3 sequences on record, around a tenth of them singletons. The ten largest clones capture less than 8% of the sample.

These data are taken from a study of neurological immune-mediated disorders (dated by TCRdb to between 2017 and 2020). Notes on the research overall: The study compared peripheral blood TCR-beta repertoires of HTLV-I-associated myelopathy (HAM/TSP) patients, multiple sclerosis patients and healthy controls using UMI-based sequencing. Alongside PBMC samples, the set of fewer than 110 TCR-beta libraries contained longitudinal samples, technical triplicates, and paired CD4+ and CD8+ T-cell subsets that had been sorted. Each longitudinal HAM/TSP and healthy donor was sampled at 3 time-points spaced at about 3-40 month intervals. The cohort was made up of 68 subjects, consisting of about 14 HAM/TSP patients, about 34 multiple sclerosis patients and 20 healthy controls.

Points the paper makes about the study in general: TCR clonal expansion was greatest in HAM/TSP patients and smallest in MS patients, who ranked below even healthy controls. Across subjects, expanded clones never shared an identical CDR3 amino acid sequence, which suggests that the TCR-beta repertoires in every group were private.

The TCR comes from a male donor with HTLV-1-associated myelopathy (HAM/TSP). The specimen sequenced was PBMCs. This chain joins TRBV7-6 to TRBJ2-2, with an unclear D gene assignment. The DNA sequence follows: TGTGCCAGCAGCTTGGGAAATGAGTGGAGGGAGCTGTTTTTT. This encodes CASSLGNEWRELFF.